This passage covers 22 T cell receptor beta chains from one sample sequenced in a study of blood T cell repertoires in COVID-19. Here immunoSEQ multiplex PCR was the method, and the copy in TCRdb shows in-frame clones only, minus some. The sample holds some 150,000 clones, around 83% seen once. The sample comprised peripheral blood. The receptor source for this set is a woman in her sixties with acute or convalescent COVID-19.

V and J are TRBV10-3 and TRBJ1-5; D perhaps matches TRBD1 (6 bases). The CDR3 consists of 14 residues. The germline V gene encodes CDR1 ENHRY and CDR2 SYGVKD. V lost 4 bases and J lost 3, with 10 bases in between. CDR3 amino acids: CAISGGQINQPQHF. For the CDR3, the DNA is TGTGCCATCAGTGGGGGGCAGATCAATCAGCCCCAGCATTTT.

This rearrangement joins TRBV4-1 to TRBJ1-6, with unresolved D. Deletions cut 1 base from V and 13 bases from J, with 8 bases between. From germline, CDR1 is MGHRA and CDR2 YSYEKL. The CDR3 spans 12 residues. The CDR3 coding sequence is TGCGCCAGCAGCCAAGCGGGGAACCCCCTCCACTTT. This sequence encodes CASSQAGNPLHF.

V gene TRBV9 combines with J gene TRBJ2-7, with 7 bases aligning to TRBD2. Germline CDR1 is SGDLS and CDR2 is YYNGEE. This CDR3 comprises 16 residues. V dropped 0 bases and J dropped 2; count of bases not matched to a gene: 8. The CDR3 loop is CASSVGGWEGPYEQYF. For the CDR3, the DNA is TGTGCCAGCAGCGTAGGAGGTTGGGAGGGGCCCTACGAGCAGTACTTC. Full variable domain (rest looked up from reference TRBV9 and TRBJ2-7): DSGVTQTPKHLITATGQRVTLRCSPRSGDLSVYWYQQSLDQGLQFLIQYYNGEERAKGNILERFSAQQFPDLHSELNLSSLELGDSALYFCASSVGGWEGPYEQYFGPGTRLTVT.

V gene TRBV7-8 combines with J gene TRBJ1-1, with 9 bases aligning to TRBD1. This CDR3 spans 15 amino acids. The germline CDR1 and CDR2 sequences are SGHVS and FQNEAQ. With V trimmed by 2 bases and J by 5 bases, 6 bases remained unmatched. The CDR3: CASSLKGQGRTEAFF. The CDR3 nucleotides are TGTGCCAGCAGCTTAAAGGGACAGGGACGAACTGAAGCTTTCTTT. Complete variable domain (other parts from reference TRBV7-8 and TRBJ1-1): GAGVSQSPRYKVAKRGQDVALRCDPISGHVSLFWYQQALGQGPEFLTYFQNEAQLDKSGLPSDRFFAERPEGSVSTLKIQRTQQEDSAVYLCASSLKGQGRTEAFFGQGTRLTVV.

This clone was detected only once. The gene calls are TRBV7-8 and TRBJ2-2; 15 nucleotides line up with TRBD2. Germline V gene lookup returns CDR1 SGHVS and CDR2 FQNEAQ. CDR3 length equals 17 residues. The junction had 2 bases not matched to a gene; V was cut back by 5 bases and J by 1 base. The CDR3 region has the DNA TGTGCCAGCAGCCGGACTAGCGGGGGGGTGAACACCGGGGAGCTGTTTTTT. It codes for CASSRTSGGVNTGELFF.

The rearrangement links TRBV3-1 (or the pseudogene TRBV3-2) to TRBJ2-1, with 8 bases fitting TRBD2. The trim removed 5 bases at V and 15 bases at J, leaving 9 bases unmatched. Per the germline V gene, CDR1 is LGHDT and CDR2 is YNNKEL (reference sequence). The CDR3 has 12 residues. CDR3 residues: CASSWTGTSTFF. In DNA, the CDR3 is TGTGCCAGCAGCTGGACGGGGACTAGTACGTTCTTC.

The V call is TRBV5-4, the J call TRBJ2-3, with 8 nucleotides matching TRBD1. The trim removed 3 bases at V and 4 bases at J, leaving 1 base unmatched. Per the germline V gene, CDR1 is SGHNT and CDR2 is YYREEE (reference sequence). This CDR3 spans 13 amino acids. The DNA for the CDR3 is TGTGCCAGCAGCTCGACAGGGGCAGATACGCAGTATTTT. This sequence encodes CASSSTGADTQYF.

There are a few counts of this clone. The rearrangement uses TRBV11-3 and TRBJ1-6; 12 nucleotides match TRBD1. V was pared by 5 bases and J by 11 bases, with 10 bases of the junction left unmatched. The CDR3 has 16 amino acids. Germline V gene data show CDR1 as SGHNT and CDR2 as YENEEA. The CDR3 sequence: CASSPGQGARWTPLHF. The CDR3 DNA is TGTGCCAGCAGCCCGGGACAGGGGGCACGGTGGACACCCCTCCACTTT.

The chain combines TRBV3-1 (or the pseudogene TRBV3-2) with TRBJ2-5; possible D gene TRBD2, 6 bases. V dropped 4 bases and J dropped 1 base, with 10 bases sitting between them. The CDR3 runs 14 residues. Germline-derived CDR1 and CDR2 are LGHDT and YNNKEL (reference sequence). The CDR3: CASSREDIQETQYF. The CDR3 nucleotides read TGTGCCAGCAGCCGGGAGGACATCCAAGAGACCCAGTACTTC.

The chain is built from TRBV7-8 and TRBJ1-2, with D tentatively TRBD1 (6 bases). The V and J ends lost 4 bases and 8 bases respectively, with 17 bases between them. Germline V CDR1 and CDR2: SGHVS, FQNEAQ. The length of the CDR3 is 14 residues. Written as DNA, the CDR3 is TGTGCCAGCAGCTCCCCGACAGGTAGAAGGGGCTACACCTTC. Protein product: CASSSPTGRRGYTF.

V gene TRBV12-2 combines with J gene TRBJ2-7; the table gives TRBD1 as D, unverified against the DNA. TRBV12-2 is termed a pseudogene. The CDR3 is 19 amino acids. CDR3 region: CASRIPTWTGGFNPPEQYF. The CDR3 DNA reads TGTGCAAGTCGCATCCCGACCTGGACAGGGGGCTTCAATCCCCCCGAGCAGTACTTC.

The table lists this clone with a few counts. The CDR3 is CASSRGGSPLHF. For the CDR3, the DNA is TGTGCCAGCTCCAGGGGAGGTTCACCCCTCCACTTT. The chain recombines TRBV7-9 with TRBJ1-6; D might be TRBD1 (6 bases). Trimming stripped 8 bases from V and 9 bases from J, with 11 bases between. In germline, CDR1 is SEHNR, CDR2 FQNEAQ (reference sequence). The CDR3 has 12 residues.

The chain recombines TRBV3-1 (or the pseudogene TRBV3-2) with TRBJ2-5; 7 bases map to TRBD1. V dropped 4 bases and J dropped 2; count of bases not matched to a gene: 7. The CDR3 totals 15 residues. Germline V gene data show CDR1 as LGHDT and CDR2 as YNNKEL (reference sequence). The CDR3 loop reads CASSLSGQLQETQYF. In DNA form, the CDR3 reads TGTGCCAGCAGCCTATCGGGACAGCTTCAAGAGACCCAGTACTTC.

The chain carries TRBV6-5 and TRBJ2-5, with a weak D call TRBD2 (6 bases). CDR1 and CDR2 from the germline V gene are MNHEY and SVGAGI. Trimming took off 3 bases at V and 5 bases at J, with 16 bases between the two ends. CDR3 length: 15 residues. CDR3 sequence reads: CASSYRGMRLETQYF. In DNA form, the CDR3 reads TGTGCCAGCAGTTATCGGGGGATGAGATTGGAGACCCAGTACTTC.

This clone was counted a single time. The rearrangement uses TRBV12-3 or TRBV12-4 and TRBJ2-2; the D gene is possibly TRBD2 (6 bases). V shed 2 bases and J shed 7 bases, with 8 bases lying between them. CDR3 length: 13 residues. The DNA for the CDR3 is TGTGCCAGCAGTTTACGGGGAGGCGGGGAGCTGTTTTTT. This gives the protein CASSLRGGGELFF.

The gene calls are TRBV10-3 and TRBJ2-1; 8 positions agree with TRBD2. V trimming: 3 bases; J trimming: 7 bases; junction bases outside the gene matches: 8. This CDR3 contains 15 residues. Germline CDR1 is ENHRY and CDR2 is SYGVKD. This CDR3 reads CAISEAAGAGNEQFF. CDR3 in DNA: TGTGCCATCAGTGAAGCAGCGGGGGCAGGTAATGAGCAGTTCTTC.

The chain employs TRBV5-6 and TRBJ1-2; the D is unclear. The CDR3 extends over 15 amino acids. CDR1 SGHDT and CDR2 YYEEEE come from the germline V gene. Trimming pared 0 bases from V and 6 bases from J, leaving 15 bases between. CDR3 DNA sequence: TGTGCCAGCAGCTTGGGCGGAGGGATTCGTCATGGCTACACCTTC. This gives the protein CASSLGGGIRHGYTF.

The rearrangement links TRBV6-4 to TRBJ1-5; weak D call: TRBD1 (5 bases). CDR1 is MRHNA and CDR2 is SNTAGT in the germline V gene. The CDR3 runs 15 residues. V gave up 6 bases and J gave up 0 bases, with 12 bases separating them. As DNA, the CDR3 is TGTGCCAGCAGGGCCGACAGTTTTAGCAATCAGCCCCAGCATTTT. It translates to CASRADSFSNQPQHF.

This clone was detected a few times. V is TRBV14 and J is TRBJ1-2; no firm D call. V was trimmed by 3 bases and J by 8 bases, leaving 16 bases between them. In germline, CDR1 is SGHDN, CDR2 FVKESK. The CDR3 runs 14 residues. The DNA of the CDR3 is TGTGCCAGCAGCCAGAGACACAACGTCTTGGGCTACACCTTC. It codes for CASSQRHNVLGYTF.

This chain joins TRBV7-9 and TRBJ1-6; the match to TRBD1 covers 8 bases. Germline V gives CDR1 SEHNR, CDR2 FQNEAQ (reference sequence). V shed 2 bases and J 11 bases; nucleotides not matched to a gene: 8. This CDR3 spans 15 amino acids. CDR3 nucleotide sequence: TGTGCCAGCAGCTTATCAGGGGGCGACATCCCACCCCTCCACTTT. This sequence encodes CASSLSGGDIPPLHF.

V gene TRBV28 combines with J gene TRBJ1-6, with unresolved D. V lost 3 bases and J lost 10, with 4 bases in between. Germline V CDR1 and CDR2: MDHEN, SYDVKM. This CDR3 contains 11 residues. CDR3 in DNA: TGTGCCAGCAGTTTTGGCTCACCCCTCCACTTT. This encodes CASSFGSPLHF. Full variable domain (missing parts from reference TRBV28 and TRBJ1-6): DVKVTQSSRYLVKRTGEKVFLECVQDMDHENMFWYRQDPGLGLRLIYFSYDVKMKEKGDIPEGYSVSREKKERFSLILESASTNQTSMYLCASSFGSPLHFGNGTRLTVT.

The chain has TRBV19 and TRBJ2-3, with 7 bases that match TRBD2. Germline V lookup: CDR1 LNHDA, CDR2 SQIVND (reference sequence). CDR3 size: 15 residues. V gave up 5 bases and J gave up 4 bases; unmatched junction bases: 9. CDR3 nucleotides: TGTGCCAGTAGTCCCGGGAGGAGGGTAGCAGATACGCAGTATTTT. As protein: CASSPGRRVADTQYF.